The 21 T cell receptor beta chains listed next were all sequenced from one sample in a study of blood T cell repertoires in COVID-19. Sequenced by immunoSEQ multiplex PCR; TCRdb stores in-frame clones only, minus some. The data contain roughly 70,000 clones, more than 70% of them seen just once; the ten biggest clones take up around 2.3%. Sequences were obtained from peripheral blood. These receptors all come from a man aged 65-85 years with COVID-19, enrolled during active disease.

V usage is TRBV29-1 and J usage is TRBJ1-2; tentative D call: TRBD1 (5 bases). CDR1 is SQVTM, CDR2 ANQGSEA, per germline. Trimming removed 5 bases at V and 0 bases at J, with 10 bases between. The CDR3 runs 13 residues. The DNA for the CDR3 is TGCAGCGTTACGGGACTAGCTAACTATGGCTACACCTTC. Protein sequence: CSVTGLANYGYTF.

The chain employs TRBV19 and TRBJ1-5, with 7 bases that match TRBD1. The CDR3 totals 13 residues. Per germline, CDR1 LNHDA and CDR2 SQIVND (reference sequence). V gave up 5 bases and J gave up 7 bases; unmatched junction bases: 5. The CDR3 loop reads CASSEGAYQPQHF. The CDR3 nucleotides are TGTGCCAGTAGTGAGGGGGCGTACCAGCCCCAGCATTTT.

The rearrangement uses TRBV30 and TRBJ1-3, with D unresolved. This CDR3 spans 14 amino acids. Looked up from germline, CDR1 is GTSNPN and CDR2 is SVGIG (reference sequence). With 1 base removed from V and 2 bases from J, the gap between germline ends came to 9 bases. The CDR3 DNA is TGTGCCTGGAGTGCCGCGCGTGCTGGAAACACCATATATTTT. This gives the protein CAWSAARAGNTIYF. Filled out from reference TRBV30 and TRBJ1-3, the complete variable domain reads SQTIHQWPATLVQPVGSPLSLECTVEGTSNPNLYWYRQAAGRGLQLLFYSVGIGQISSEVPQNLSASRPQDRQFILSSKKLLLSDSGFYLCAWSAARAGNTIYFGEGSWLTVV.

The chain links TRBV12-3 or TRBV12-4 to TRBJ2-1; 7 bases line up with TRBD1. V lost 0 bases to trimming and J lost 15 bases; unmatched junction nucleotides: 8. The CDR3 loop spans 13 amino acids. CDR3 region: CASSLAGRGLSFF. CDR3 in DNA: TGTGCCAGCAGTTTAGCGGGTAGGGGGCTCTCGTTCTTC.

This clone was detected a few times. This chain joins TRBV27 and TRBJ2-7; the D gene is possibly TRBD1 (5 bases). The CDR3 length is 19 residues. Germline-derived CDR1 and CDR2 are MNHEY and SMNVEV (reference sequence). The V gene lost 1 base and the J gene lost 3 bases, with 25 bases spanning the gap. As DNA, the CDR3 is TGTGCCAGCAGTTTATTAGTGGGGAAGCGAGCAGGGATATACTACGAGCAGTACTTC. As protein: CASSLLVGKRAGIYYEQYF.

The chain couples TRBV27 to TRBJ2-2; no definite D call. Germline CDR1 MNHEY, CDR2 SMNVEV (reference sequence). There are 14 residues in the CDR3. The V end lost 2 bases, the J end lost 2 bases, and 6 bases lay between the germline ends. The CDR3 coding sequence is TGTGCCAGCAGTTTAACATACAACACCGGGGAGCTGTTTTTT. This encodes CASSLTYNTGELFF.

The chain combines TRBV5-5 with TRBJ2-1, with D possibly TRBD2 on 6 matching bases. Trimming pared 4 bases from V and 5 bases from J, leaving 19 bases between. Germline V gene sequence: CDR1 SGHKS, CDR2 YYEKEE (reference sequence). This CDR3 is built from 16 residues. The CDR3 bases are TGTGCCAGCAGCCCGGACTATCTCCGTCTGAACAATGAGCAGTTCTTC. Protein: CASSPDYLRLNNEQFF.

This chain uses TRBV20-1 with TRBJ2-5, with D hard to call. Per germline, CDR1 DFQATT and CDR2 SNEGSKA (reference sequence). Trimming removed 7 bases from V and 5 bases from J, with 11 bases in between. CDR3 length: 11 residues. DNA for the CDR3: TGCAGTGGAGATGTCAGGGAGACCCAGTACTTC. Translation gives CSGDVRETQYF.

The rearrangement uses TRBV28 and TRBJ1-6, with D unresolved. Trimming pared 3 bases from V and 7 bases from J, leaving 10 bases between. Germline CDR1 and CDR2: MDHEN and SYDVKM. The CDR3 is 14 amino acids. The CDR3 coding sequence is TGTGCCAGCAGTTTGCTCGGGGAAAATTCACCCCTCCACTTT. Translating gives CASSLLGENSPLHF.

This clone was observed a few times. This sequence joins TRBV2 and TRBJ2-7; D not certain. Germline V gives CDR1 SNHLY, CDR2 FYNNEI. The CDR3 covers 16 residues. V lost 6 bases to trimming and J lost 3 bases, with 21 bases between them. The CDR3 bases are TGTGCCAGCAGCGTTCCCCCTCTTCCTGTCTACTACGAGCAGTACTTC. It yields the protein CASSVPPLPVYYEQYF. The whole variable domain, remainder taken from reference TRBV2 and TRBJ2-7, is EPEVTQTPSHQVTQMGQEVILRCVPISNHLYFYWYRQILGQKVEFLVSFYNNEISEKSEIFDDQFSVERPDGSNFTLKIRSTKLEDSAMYFCASSVPPLPVYYEQYFGPGTRLTVT.

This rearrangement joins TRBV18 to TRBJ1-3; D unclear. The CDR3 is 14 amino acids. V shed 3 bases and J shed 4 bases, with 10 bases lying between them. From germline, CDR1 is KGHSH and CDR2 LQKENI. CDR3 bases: TGTGCCAGCTCACCCATCCTGAGAGGAAACACCATATATTTT. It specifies CASSPILRGNTIYF.

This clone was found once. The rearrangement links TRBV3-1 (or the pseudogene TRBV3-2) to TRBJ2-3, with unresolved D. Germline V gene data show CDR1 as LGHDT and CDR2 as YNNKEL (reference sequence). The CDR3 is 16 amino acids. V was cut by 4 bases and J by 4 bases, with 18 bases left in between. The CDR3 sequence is CASSPAVEVRADTQYF. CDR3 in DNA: TGTGCCAGCAGCCCCGCCGTGGAAGTACGGGCAGATACGCAGTATTTT.

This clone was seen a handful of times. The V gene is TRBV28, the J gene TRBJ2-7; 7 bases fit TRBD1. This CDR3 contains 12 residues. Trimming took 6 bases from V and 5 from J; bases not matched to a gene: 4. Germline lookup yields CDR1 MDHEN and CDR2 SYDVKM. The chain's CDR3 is CASSGQANEQYF. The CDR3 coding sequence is TGTGCCAGCAGCGGACAGGCCAACGAGCAGTACTTC.

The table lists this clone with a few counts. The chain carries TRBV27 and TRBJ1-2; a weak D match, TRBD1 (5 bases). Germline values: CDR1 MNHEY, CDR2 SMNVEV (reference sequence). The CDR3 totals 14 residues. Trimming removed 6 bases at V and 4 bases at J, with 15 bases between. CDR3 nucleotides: TGTGCCAGCAGACCCGGAGGGGCCCTCTATGGCTACACCTTC. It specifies CASRPGGALYGYTF.

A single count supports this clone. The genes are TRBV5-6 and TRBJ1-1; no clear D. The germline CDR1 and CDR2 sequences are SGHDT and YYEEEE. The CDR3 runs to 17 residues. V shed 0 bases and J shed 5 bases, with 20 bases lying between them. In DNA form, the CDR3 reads TGTGCCAGCAGCTTGGGGACCGGGCTTCGGAGGAGGACTGAAGCTTTCTTT. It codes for CASSLGTGLRRRTEAFF. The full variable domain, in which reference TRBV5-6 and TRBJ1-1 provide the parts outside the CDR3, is DAGVTQSPTHLIKTRGQQVTLRCSPKSGHDTVSWYQQALGQGPQFIFQYYEEEERQRGNFPDRFSGHQFPNYSSELNVNALLLGDSALYLCASSLGTGLRRRTEAFFGQGTRLTVV.

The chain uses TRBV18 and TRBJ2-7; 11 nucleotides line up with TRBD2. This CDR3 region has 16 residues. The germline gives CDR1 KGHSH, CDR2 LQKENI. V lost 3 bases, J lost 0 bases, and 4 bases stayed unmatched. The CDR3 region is CASSPSSGRSSYEQYF. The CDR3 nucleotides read TGTGCCAGCTCACCTTCTAGCGGGAGGAGCTCCTACGAGCAGTACTTC. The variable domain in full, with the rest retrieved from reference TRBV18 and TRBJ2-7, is NAGVMQNPRHLVRRRGQEARLRCSPMKGHSHVYWYRQLPEEGLKFMVYLQKENIIDESGMPKERFSAEFPKEGPSILRIQQVVRGDSAAYFCASSPSSGRSSYEQYFGPGTRLTVT.

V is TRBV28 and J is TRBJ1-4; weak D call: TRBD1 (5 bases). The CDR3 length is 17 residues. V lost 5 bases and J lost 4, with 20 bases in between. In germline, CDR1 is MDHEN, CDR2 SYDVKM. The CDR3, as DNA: TGTGCCAGCAGTCAGCGCGGTTTGACAGCCCTTAATGAAAAACTGTTTTTT. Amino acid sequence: CASSQRGLTALNEKLFF.

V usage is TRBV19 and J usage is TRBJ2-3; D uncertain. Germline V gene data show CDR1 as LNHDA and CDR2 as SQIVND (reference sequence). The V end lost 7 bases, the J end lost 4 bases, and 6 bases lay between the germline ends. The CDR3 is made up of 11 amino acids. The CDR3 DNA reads TGTGCCAGTACTCGTGCAGATACGCAGTATTTT. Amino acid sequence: CASTRADTQYF.

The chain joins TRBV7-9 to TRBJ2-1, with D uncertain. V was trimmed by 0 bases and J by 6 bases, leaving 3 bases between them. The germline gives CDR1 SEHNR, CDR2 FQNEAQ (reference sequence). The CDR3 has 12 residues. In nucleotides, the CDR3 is TGTGCCAGCAGCTTAGCACTCAATGAGCAGTTCTTC. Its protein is CASSLALNEQFF.

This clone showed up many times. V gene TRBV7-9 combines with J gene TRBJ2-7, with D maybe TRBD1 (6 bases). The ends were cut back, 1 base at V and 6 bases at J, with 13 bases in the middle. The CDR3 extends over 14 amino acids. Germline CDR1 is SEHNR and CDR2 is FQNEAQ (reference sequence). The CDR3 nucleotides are TGTGCCAGCAGCTTAGGAGGGGGTAGCCCCGAGCAGTACTTC. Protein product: CASSLGGGSPEQYF.

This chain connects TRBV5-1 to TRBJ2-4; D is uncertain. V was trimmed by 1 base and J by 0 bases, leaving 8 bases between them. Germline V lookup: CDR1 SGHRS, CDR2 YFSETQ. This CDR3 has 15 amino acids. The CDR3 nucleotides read TGCGCCAGCAGCTTGCACAGTCTAGCCAAAAACATTCAGTACTTC. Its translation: CASSLHSLAKNIQYF.